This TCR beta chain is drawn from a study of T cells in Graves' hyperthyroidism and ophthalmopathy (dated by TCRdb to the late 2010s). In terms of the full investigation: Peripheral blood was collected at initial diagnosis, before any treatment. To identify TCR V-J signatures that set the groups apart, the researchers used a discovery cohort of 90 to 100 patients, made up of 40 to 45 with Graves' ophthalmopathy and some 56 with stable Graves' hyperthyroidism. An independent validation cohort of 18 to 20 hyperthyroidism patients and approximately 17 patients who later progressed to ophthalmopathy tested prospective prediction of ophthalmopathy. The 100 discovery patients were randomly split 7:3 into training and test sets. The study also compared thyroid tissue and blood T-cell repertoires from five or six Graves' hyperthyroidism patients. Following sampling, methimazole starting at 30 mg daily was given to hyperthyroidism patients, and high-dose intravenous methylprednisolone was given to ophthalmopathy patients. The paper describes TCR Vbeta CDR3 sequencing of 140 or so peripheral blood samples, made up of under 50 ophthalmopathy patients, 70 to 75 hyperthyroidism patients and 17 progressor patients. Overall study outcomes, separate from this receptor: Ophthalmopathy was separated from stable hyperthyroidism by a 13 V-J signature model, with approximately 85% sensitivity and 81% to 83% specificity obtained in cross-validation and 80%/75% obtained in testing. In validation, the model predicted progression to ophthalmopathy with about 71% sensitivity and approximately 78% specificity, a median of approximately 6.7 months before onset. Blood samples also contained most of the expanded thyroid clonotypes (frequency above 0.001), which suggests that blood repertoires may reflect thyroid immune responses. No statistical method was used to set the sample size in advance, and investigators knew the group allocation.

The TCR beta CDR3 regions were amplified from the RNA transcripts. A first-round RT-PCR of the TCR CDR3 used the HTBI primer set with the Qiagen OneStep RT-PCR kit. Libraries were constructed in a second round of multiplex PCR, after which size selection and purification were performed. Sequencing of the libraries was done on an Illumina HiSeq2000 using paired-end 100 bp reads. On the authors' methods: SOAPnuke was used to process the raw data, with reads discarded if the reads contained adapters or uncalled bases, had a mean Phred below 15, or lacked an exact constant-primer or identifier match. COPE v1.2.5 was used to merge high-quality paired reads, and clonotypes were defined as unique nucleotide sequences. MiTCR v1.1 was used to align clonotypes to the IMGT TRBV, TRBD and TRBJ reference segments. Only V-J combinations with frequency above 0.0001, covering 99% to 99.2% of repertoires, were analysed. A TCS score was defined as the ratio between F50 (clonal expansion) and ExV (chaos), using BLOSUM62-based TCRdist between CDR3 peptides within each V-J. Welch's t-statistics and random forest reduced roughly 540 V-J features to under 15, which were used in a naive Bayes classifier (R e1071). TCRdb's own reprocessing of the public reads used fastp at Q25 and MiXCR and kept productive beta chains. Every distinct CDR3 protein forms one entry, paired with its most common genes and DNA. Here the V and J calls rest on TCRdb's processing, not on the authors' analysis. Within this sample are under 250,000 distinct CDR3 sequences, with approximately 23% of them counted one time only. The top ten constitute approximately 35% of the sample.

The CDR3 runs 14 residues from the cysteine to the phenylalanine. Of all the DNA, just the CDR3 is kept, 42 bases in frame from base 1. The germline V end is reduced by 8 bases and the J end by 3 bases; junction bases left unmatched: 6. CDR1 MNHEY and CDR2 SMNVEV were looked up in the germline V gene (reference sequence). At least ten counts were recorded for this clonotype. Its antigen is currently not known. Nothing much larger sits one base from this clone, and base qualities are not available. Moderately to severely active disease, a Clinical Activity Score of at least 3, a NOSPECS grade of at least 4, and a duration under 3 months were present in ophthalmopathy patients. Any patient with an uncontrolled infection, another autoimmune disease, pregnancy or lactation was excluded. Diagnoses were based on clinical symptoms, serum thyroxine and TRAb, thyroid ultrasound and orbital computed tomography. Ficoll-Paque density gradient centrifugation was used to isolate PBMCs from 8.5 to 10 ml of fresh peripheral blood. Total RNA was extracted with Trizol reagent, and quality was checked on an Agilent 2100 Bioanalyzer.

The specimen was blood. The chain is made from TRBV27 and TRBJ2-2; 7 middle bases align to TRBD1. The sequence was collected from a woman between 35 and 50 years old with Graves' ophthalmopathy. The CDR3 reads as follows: CASGNRGDTGELFF. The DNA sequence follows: TGTGCCAGCGGGAACAGGGGTGACACCGGGGAGCTGTTTTTT.